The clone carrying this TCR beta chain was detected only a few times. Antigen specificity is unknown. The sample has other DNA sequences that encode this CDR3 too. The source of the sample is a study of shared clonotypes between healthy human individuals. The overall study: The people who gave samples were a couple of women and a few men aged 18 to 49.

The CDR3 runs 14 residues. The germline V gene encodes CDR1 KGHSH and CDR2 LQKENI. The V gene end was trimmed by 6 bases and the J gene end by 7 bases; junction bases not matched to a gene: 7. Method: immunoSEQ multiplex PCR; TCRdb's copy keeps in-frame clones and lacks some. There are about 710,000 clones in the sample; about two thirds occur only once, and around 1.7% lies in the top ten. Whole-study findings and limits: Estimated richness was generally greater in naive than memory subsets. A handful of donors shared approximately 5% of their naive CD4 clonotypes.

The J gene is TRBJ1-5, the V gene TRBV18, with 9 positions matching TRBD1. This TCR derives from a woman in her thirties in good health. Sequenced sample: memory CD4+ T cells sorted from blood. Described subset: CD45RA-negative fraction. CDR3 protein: CASSPGQGGQPQHF. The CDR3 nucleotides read TGTGCCAGCTCTCCGGGACAGGGCGGGCAGCCCCAGCATTTT.